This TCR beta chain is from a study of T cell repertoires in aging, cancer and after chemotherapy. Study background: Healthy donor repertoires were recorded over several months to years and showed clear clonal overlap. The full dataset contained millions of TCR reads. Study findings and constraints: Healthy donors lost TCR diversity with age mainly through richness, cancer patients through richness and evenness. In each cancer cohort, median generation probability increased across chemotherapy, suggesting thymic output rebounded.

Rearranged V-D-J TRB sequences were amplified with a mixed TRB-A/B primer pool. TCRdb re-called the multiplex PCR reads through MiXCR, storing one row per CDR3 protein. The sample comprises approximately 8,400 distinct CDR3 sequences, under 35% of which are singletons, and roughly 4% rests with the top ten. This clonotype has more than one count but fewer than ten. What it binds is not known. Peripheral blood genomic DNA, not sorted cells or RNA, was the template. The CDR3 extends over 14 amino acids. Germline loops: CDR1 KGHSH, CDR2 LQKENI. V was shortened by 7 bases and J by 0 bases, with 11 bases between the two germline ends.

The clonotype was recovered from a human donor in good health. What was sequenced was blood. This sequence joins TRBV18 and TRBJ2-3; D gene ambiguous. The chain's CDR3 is CASLSGTSTDTQYF. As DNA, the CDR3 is TGTGCCAGCTTAAGTGGAACTAGCACAGATACGCAGTATTTT. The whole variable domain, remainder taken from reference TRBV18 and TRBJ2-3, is NAGVMQNPRHLVRRRGQEARLRCSPMKGHSHVYWYRQLPEEGLKFMVYLQKENIIDESGMPKERFSAEFPKEGPSILRIQQVVRGDSAAYFCASLSGTSTDTQYFGPGTRLTVL.